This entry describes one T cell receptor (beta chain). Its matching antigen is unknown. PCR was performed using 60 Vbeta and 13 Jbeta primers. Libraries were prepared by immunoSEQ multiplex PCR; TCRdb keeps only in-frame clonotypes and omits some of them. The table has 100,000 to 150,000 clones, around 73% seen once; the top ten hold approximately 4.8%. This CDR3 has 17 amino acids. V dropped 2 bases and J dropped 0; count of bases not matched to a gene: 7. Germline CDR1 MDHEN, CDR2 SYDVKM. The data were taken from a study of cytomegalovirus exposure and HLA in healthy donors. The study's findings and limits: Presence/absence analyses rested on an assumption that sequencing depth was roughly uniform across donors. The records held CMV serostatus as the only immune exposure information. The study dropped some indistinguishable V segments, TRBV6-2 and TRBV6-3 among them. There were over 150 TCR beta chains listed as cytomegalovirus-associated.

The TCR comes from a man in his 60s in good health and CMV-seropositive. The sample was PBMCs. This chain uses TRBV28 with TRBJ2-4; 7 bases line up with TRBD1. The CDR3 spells CASSLRTGAQAKNIQYF. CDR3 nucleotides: TGTGCCAGCAGTTTAAGAACAGGGGCCCAAGCCAAAAACATTCAGTACTTC.